The rows below give T cell receptor beta chains drawn from one sample of a study of somatic mutations in cytotoxic T cells in rheumatoid arthritis. This table comes from immunoSEQ multiplex PCR, and its TCRdb copy is limited to in-frame clones, with some not included. In the table there are fewer than 30,000 clones, 82% of which are singletons. Sequencing was carried out using CD8+ T cells sorted from blood. These receptors originate from a man in his fifties in good health. Each CDR3 is given with its conserved first and last residue. Fields, in order: J gene, CDR3 length, clone size, V gene, D gene, CDR3 DNA, CDR3 protein. The D gene is left open where the match is weak. Rows give clone size only sometimes, using once, few, many, or a class for an expanded clone.

TRBJ2-1 15 NA TRBV10-2 TRBD2 TGCGCCAGCACCCAGGTAGCGGGAGTCAACAATGAGCAGTTCTTC CASTQVAGVNNEQFF
TRBJ2-7 15 NA TRBV18 TRBD2 TGTGCCAGCTCACCAGAACTAGCGGGAGTCGACGAGCAGTACTTC CASSPELAGVDEQYF
TRBJ1-4 15 NA TRBV5-1 NA TGCGCCAGCAGCTTGGCAGGCTCAACTAATGAAAAACTGTTTTTT CASSLAGSTNEKLFF
TRBJ1-2 13 NA TRBV10-3 NA TGTGCCATCAGAGAAGATTCCTCTGGAGGCTACACCTTC CAIREDSSGGYTF
TRBJ2-1 13 NA TRBV7-9 TRBD1 TGTGCCAGCAGCGAACGGACAGGGGGTCTGCAGTTCTTC CASSERTGGLQFF
TRBJ2-1 20 NA TRBV27 TRBD1 TGTGCCAGCAGTTTGATTATGGCCCTGGGAACAGGGGGAGATGGGAATGAGCAGTTCTTC CASSLIMALGTGGDGNEQFF
TRBJ1-2 12 NA TRBV5-6 NA TGTGCCAGCAGCTTGAAGAGCTATGGCTACACCTTC CASSLKSYGYTF
TRBJ1-5 14 once TRBV6-5 NA TGTGCCAGCAGTTCCCACAGCTCTAATCAGCCCCAGCATTTT CASSSHSSNQPQHF
TRBJ2-1 11 NA TRBV5-5 NA TGTGCCAGCAGCTTGGGTAAGGAGCAGTTCTTC CASSLGKEQFF
TRBJ2-1 14 NA TRBV18 TRBD1 TGTGCCAGCTCACCCACGGGACAGGCCTTTGAGCAGTTCTTC CASSPTGQAFEQFF
TRBJ2-7 12 NA TRBV2 TRBD2 TGTGCCATCACTAGCGGGAGGGTCGAGCAGTACTTC CAITSGRVEQYF
TRBJ2-7 17 NA TRBV2 TRBD2 TGTGCCAGCAGTGAGAAGGGTGTGGGACTAGCGGACAACGAGCAGTACTTC CASSEKGVGLADNEQYF
TRBJ2-5 16 NA TRBV5-1 TRBD2 TGCGCCAGCAGCCCCTGGACTAGCGGGAGCCCAGAGACCCAGTACTTC CASSPWTSGSPETQYF
TRBJ1-4 13 NA TRBV13 NA TGTGCCAGCAGCTTATACTCGCGGGAAAAACTGTTTTTT CASSLYSREKLFF
TRBJ2-7 16 NA TRBV14 TRBD2 TGTGCCAGCAGCCGTTTAGCCCTAGCGGGAACCTACGAGCAGTACTTC CASSRLALAGTYEQYF
TRBJ2-7 15 few TRBV2 TRBD1 TGTGCCAGCAGCGAAGCGGCAGGGGGTAGGTACGAGCAGTACTTC CASSEAAGGRYEQYF
TRBJ2-7 14 NA TRBV7-8 NA TGTGCCAGCAGCTCAATACCAAGAACCTACGAGCAGTACTTC CASSSIPRTYEQYF
TRBJ1-3 11 NA TRBV7-7 NA TGTGCTAGCAGCTCAGGAAACACCATATATTTT CASSSGNTIYF
TRBJ2-3 18 NA TRBV4-1 TRBD2 TGCGCCAGCAGCCAAGATCGCCTAGCGGGAGGGCCCCCAGATACGCAGTATTTT CASSQDRLAGGPPDTQYF
TRBJ2-7 15 once TRBV7-6 NA TGTGCCAGCAGCGGGGGGAGGACAGACCCGAGGGAGCAGTACTTC CASSGGRTDPREQYF
TRBJ2-7 17 NA TRBV29-1 NA TGCAGCGTTGAAGAAAATGCCAGGGGCTCGATGCGGAACGAGCAGTACTTC CSVEENARGSMRNEQYF
TRBJ1-2 15 NA TRBV10-3 TRBD1 TGTGCTATCTCCAAGGTAACAGGGGGCGCCTATGGCTACACCTTC CAISKVTGGAYGYTF
TRBJ2-5 13 NA TRBV7-9 NA TGTGCCAGCAGCGCATGGGAGCCGGAGACCCAGTACTTC CASSAWEPETQYF
TRBJ2-7 18 NA TRBV15 TRBD2 TGTGCCACCAGCCCAACGGGGGCTAGCGGGAGGAGTGAGGACGAGCAGTACTTC CATSPTGASGRSEDEQYF
TRBJ2-2 14 NA TRBV10-3 TRBD1 TGTGCCATACCGGGACAGGGTGTCACCGGGGAGCTGTTTTTT CAIPGQGVTGELFF
TRBJ2-1 15 NA TRBV5-5 TRBD1 TGTGCCAGCAGCTTCGGACAGGAATTTTACAATGAGCAGTTCTTC CASSFGQEFYNEQFF
TRBJ1-5 15 NA TRBV6-6 TRBD1 TGTGCCAGTTCAGGGGGGGGACAGTTCAATCAGCCCCAGCATTTT CASSGGGQFNQPQHF